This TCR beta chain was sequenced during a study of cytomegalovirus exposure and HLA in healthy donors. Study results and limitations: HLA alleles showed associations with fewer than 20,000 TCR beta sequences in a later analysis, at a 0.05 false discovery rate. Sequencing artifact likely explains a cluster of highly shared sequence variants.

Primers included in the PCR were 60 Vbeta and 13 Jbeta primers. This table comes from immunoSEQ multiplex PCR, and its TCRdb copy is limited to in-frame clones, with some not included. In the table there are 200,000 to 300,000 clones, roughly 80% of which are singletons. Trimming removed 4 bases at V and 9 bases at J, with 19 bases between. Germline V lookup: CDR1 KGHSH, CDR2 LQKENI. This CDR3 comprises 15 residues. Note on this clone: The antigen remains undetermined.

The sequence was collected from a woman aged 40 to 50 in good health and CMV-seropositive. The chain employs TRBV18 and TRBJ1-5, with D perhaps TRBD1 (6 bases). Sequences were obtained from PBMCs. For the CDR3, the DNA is TGTGCCAGCTCACAGGACGGGGCAGGGGCTTGGCCCCAGCATTTT. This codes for CASSQDGAGAWPQHF.